The 23 T cell receptor beta chains below were found in one sample sequenced in a study of cytomegalovirus exposure and HLA in healthy donors. PCR employed 60 Vbeta and 13 Jbeta primers. The assay was immunoSEQ multiplex PCR, and TCRdb's table has in-frame clones only and misses some. The sample gives around 200,000 clones, roughly 72% of which show up once; 1.9% is in the top ten. The sample taken for sequencing was PBMCs. The receptor source for this set is a man aged 25 to 40 in good health and CMV-seronegative.

This chain connects TRBV30 to TRBJ1-3, with D tentatively TRBD1 (5 bases). The CDR3 loop spans 15 amino acids. Looked up from germline, CDR1 is GTSNPN and CDR2 is SVGIG (reference sequence). V lost 5 bases and J 4 bases, leaving 18 bases between the germline ends. The CDR3 spells CAWDGGVTVGNTIYF. As DNA, the CDR3 is TGTGCCTGGGACGGGGGGGTTACAGTGGGAAACACCATATATTTT.

This sequence joins TRBV5-4 and TRBJ2-3; D possibly corresponds to TRBD1 (5 bases). Trimming stripped 3 bases from V and 0 bases from J, with 11 bases between. The CDR3 has 15 residues. The germline V gene has CDR1 SGHNT and CDR2 YYREEE (reference sequence). The CDR3 DNA follows: TGTGCCAGCAGCTCACAGGAATCTAGCACAGATACGCAGTATTTT. Translation: CASSSQESSTDTQYF.

V is TRBV27 and J is TRBJ2-5; D gene ambiguous. V lost 3 bases and J lost 4, with 12 bases in between. Germline CDR1 MNHEY, CDR2 SMNVEV (reference sequence). The CDR3 covers 14 residues. CDR3 region: CASSFGGPRETQYF. DNA of the CDR3: TGTGCCAGCAGTTTTGGCGGCCCGCGAGAGACCCAGTACTTC.

This chain connects TRBV6-4 to TRBJ2-1; no clear D. CDR3 size: 14 residues. The germline V gene encodes CDR1 MRHNA and CDR2 SNTAGT. V was shortened by 3 bases and J by 9 bases, with 15 bases between the two germline ends. For the CDR3, the DNA is TGTGCCAGCAGTGAGTTATCCAGTCTTGGTGAGCAGTTCTTC. Translated: CASSELSSLGEQFF.

This chain connects TRBV2 to TRBJ2-7; TRBD2 matches 9 bases. The length of the CDR3 is 14 residues. J was trimmed by 0 bases and V by 6 bases; bases with no gene match: 3. Germline V gene data show CDR1 as SNHLY and CDR2 as FYNNEI. This chain's CDR3 is CASRLAGYSYEQYF. The DNA of the CDR3 is TGTGCCAGCAGGCTAGCGGGATACTCCTACGAGCAGTACTTC.

The chain recombines TRBV7-3 with TRBJ1-3, with D unclear. The V and J ends lost 1 base and 8 bases respectively, with 9 bases between them. CDR1 is SGHTA, CDR2 FQGTGA, per germline. This CDR3 comprises 13 residues. The CDR3 coding sequence is TGTGCCAGCAGCTTAATGCCCAGTGACACCATATATTTT. Its translation: CASSLMPSDTIYF.

The rearrangement joins TRBV5-1 to TRBJ2-6; a possible D gene is TRBD1 (6 bases). The CDR3 loop spans 22 amino acids. Per germline, CDR1 SGHRS and CDR2 YFSETQ. V dropped 3 bases and J dropped 0 bases, with 28 bases sitting between them. As DNA, the CDR3 is TGCGCCAGCAGCTCCCCTAGCCGGGCACCGGGACACTCGATCTCTGGGGCCAACGTCCTGACTTTC. Translation: CASSSPSRAPGHSISGANVLTF.

The gene calls are TRBV6-1 and TRBJ1-1, with 7 nucleotides matching TRBD1. With V trimmed by 6 bases and J by 0 bases, 4 bases remained unmatched. The CDR3 loop spans 14 amino acids. Germline V CDR1 and CDR2: MNHNS, SASEGT. The CDR3 DNA reads as TGTGCCAGCAGCCACGACAGGGTGAACACTGAAGCTTTCTTT. Protein: CASSHDRVNTEAFF.

This clone has a single count. This rearrangement joins TRBV28 to TRBJ2-3; TRBD2 aligns across 7 bases. The CDR3 sequence is 16 residues long. Germline assignment: CDR1 MDHEN and CDR2 SYDVKM. J gave up 0 bases and V 9 bases, and 12 bases lay outside the gene matches. Here the CDR3 reads CASTQGGFSSTDTQYF. For the CDR3, the DNA is TGTGCCAGTACTCAGGGAGGGTTTAGTAGCACAGATACGCAGTATTTT.

The rearrangement links TRBV29-1 to TRBJ2-5, with 8 bases lining up with TRBD2. The CDR3 is 15 residues long. The J segment lost 1 base and the V segment lost 2 bases, leaving 6 bases of the junction unmatched. Germline CDR1 and CDR2: SQVTM and ANQGSEA. The CDR3 here is CSVEIAGKTQETQYF. The CDR3 nucleotides read TGCAGCGTTGAAATAGCGGGAAAAACCCAAGAGACCCAGTACTTC.

The chain carries TRBV25-1 and TRBJ2-5, with 7 positions matching TRBD2. The V gene's germline CDR1 is MGHDK and CDR2 SYGVNS. The ends lost 7 bases at V and 5 bases at J; junction bases unmatched: 1. The CDR3 length is 11 residues. The CDR3 region is CASTGGETQYF. CDR3 nucleotide sequence: TGTGCCAGCACCGGGGGGGAGACCCAGTACTTC.

This sequence joins TRBV6-6 and TRBJ1-5, with TRBD1 identical over 7 bases. Germline V gene sequence: CDR1 MNHNY, CDR2 SVGAGI (reference sequence). This CDR3 is built from 14 residues. Germline trimming cut 5 bases from V and 6 bases from J; bases unmatched to any gene: 7. The CDR3 DNA sequence: TGTGCCAGCAGTCTCACAGGGGTGGGTCAGCCCCAGCATTTT. Its protein product is CASSLTGVGQPQHF.

The chain links TRBV27 to TRBJ2-7; D is uncertain. Looked up from germline, CDR1 is MNHEY and CDR2 is SMNVEV (reference sequence). This CDR3 region has 13 residues. V was pared by 3 bases and J by 0 bases, with 6 bases between. The CDR3 DNA is TGTGCCAGCAGTTTGGTCGGCTCCTACGAGCAGTACTTC. Translating it yields CASSLVGSYEQYF.

A single count supports this clone. The chain couples TRBV6-5 to TRBJ2-7; 7 bases align to TRBD1. CDR1 is MNHEY and CDR2 is SVGAGI in the germline V gene. V lost 6 bases, J lost 2 bases, and 10 bases stayed unmatched. The CDR3 consists of 15 residues. The CDR3 nucleotides are TGTGCCAGCAGACCCGTGACAGGGCGCCCCTACGAGCAGTACTTC. This sequence encodes CASRPVTGRPYEQYF.

V is TRBV10-3 and J is TRBJ2-2, with a possible D match to TRBD2 (6 bases). Trimming stripped 7 bases from V and 4 bases from J, with 13 bases between. Per the germline V gene, CDR1 is ENHRY and CDR2 is SYGVKD. The CDR3 loop spans 14 amino acids. CDR3 in DNA: TGTGCCATCACGAGGGAGCGGGCCACCGGGGAGCTGTTTTTT. Translated: CAITRERATGELFF.

The V call is TRBV28, the J call TRBJ1-1; D not resolved. The CDR3 covers 18 residues. Germline V CDR1 and CDR2: MDHEN, SYDVKM. Trimming shortened V by 4 bases and J by 3 bases, and 24 bases separated the two germline ends. The CDR3 loop is CASSSASGSVKVDTEAFF. CDR3 sequence (DNA): TGTGCCAGCAGTTCTGCCAGCGGGTCGGTTAAGGTAGACACTGAAGCTTTCTTT.

The CDR3 spells CASSLEGAWTEAFF. For the CDR3, the DNA is TGTGCCAGCAGCTTAGAGGGGGCGTGGACTGAAGCTTTCTTT. The chain carries TRBV11-2 and TRBJ1-1; possible D gene TRBD1, 6 bases. The germline V and J ends were trimmed by 0 bases and 5 bases, with 10 bases remaining between them. Germline V gives CDR1 SGHAT, CDR2 FQNNGV. The CDR3 extends over 14 amino acids.

This clone came up a few times. The chain employs TRBV10-3 and TRBJ2-7; TRBD1 matches 12 bases. V gave up 11 bases and J gave up 6 bases; unmatched junction bases: 8. The length of the CDR3 is 13 residues. Germline CDR1 reads ENHRY; CDR2 reads SYGVKD. CDR3 in amino acids: CAGGGQGASEQYF. CDR3 DNA: TGTGCCGGCGGGGGACAGGGGGCCTCCGAGCAGTACTTC.

The CDR3: CAGDRTSGRAEKTQYF. CDR3 nucleotide sequence: TGTGCCGGCGACCGGACTAGCGGGAGGGCCGAAAAGACCCAGTACTTC. The gene calls are TRBV2 and TRBJ2-5, with 15 bases fitting TRBD2. After removal of 11 bases from V and 6 bases from J, the junction contained 13 bases not matched to a gene. The CDR3 length is 16 residues. Germline V gives CDR1 SNHLY, CDR2 FYNNEI. Using reference TRBV2 and TRBJ2-5 for the parts outside the CDR3, the full variable domain is EPEVTQTPSHQVTQMGQEVILRCVPISNHLYFYWYRQILGQKVEFLVSFYNNEISEKSEIFDDQFSVERPDGSNFTLKIRSTKLEDSAMYFCAGDRTSGRAEKTQYFGPGTRLLVL.

This clone was seen just once. The chain uses TRBV10-1 and TRBJ1-1; D is ambiguous. Germline assignment: CDR1 WNHNN and CDR2 SYGVQD (reference sequence). V was cut by 3 bases and J by 11 bases, with 16 bases left in between. The CDR3 is 13 amino acids. The DNA of the CDR3 is TGCGCCAGCAGTGACCGACTCCAAACGGGGGCTTTCTTT. Its protein is CASSDRLQTGAFF.

The chain recombines TRBV7-7 with TRBJ1-2, with 8 nucleotides matching TRBD1. This CDR3 has 14 amino acids. Germline V gives CDR1 SSHAT, CDR2 FNYEAQ (reference sequence). Trimming at V came to 2 bases and at J to 5 bases, leaving 4 bases not matched to a gene. This CDR3 reads CASSLRTGWYGYTF. The CDR3 nucleotides read TGTGCCAGCAGCTTAAGGACAGGGTGGTATGGCTACACCTTC. The full variable domain, in which reference TRBV7-7 and TRBJ1-2 provide the parts outside the CDR3, is GAGVSQSPRYKVTKRGQDVTLRCDPISSHATLYWYQQALGQGPEFLTYFNYEAQPDKSGLPSDRFSAERPEGSISTLTIQRTEQRDSAMYRCASSLRTGWYGYTFGSGTRLTVV.

This chain's CDR3 is CASSQEASGRTDEQYF. DNA for the CDR3: TGTGCCAGCAGCCAAGAGGCTAGCGGGAGGACGGATGAGCAGTACTTC. The V gene is TRBV4-2, the J gene TRBJ2-7, with TRBD2 matching 11 bases. CDR3 size: 16 residues. V was clipped by 0 bases and J by 7 bases; unmatched bases: 8. Germline V gene sequence: CDR1 LGHNA, CDR2 YNFKEQ.

The chain combines TRBV4-2 with TRBJ2-7; the match to TRBD2 covers 12 bases. V lost 4 bases and J lost 2; bases outside the gene matches: 3. There are 15 residues in the CDR3. The germline gives CDR1 LGHNA, CDR2 YNFKEQ. CDR3 residues: CASSLRTSGTYEQYF. For the CDR3, the DNA is TGTGCCAGCAGCCTCAGGACTAGCGGGACCTACGAGCAGTACTTC.